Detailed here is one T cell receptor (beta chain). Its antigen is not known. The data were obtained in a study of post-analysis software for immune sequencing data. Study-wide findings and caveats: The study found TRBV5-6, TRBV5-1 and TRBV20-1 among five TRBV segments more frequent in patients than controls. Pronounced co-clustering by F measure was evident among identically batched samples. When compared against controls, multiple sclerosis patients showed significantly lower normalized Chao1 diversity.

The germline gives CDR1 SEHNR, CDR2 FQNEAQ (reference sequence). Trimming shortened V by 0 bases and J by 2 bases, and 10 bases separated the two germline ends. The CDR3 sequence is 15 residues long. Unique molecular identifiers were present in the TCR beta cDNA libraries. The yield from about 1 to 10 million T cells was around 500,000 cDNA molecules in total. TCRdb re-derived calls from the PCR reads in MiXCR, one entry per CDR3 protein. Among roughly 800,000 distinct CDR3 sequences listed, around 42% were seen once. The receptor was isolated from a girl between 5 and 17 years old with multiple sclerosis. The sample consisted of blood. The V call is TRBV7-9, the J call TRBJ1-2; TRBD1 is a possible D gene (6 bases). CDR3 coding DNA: TGTGCCAGCAGCTTAGCGCGTAGGGGGAACTATGGCTACACCTTC. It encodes CASSLARRGNYGYTF.